The rows below give T cell receptor beta chains drawn from one sample of a study of shared clonotypes between healthy human individuals. The assay was immunoSEQ multiplex PCR, and TCRdb's table has in-frame clones only and misses some. In the table there are under 2,000,000 clones, about 95% of which are singletons. The specimen was naive CD8+ T cells sorted from blood. All receptors derive from a young man in good health. The CDR3 runs from the conserved cysteine through the conserved F or W. Each record gives: D gene, J gene, V gene, clone size, CDR3 protein, CDR3 DNA. The D gene is left open where the match is weak. For some rows the clone size is stated as once, few or many, or as a class when expanded; others skip it.

d_gene: -; j_gene: TRBJ2-5; v_gene: TRBV20-1; abundance: once; CDR3aa: CSPNQETQYF; CDR3nt: TGCAGTCCCAACCAAGAGACCCAGTACTTC
d_gene: TRBD1; j_gene: TRBJ1-6; v_gene: TRBV7-2; abundance: -; CDR3aa: CASSLEGQGSYNSPLHF; CDR3nt: TGTGCCAGCAGCTTAGAGGGACAGGGGTCCTATAATTCACCCCTCCACTTT
d_gene: -; j_gene: TRBJ2-5; v_gene: TRBV27; abundance: -; CDR3aa: CASSYLARWETQYF; CDR3nt: TGTGCCAGCAGCTACCTAGCTCGCTGGGAGACCCAGTACTTC
d_gene: -; j_gene: TRBJ1-4; v_gene: TRBV21-1; abundance: once; CDR3aa: CASSKENTDEKLFF; CDR3nt: TGTGCCAGCAGCAAAGAAAACACCGATGAAAAACTGTTTTTT
d_gene: -; j_gene: TRBJ2-7; v_gene: TRBV6-5; abundance: -; CDR3aa: CASSPDVRTYEQYF; CDR3nt: TGTGCCAGCAGTCCCGACGTTAGAACCTACGAGCAGTACTTC
d_gene: -; j_gene: TRBJ1-1; v_gene: TRBV7-6; abundance: -; CDR3aa: CASSPTGNTEAFF; CDR3nt: TGTGCCAGCAGCCCTACAGGGAACACTGAAGCTTTCTTT
d_gene: -; j_gene: TRBJ2-6; v_gene: TRBV29-1; abundance: -; CDR3aa: CSAQTGANVLTF; CDR3nt: TGCAGCGCCCAGACTGGGGCCAACGTCCTGACTTTC
d_gene: -; j_gene: TRBJ2-3; v_gene: TRBV7-9; abundance: -; CDR3aa: CASSPSSTDTQYF; CDR3nt: TGTGCCAGCAGCCCATCCAGCACAGATACGCAGTATTTT
d_gene: -; j_gene: TRBJ1-3; v_gene: TRBV6-5; abundance: -; CDR3aa: CASIGTEGNTIYF; CDR3nt: TGTGCCAGCATAGGGACGGAGGGAAACACCATATATTTT
d_gene: TRBD1; j_gene: TRBJ1-2; v_gene: TRBV5-4; abundance: once; CDR3aa: CASSSPGQTNYGYTF; CDR3nt: TGTGCCAGCAGCTCCCCGGGACAGACCAACTATGGCTACACCTTC
d_gene: -; j_gene: TRBJ1-5; v_gene: TRBV2; abundance: -; CDR3aa: CASQMGPHSNQPQHF; CDR3nt: TGTGCCAGTCAAATGGGACCGCATAGCAATCAGCCCCAGCATTTT
d_gene: -; j_gene: TRBJ2-7; v_gene: TRBV6-5; abundance: -; CDR3aa: CASSLPGSYEQYF; CDR3nt: TGTGCCAGCAGTTTACCCGGGTCCTACGAGCAGTACTTC
d_gene: -; j_gene: TRBJ2-5; v_gene: TRBV6-1; abundance: -; CDR3aa: CASSLDREGQETQYF; CDR3nt: TGTGCCAGCAGCCTCGACAGGGAGGGGCAAGAGACCCAGTACTTC
d_gene: TRBD1; j_gene: TRBJ2-7; v_gene: TRBV27; abundance: -; CDR3aa: CASSFDRGEQYF; CDR3nt: TGTGCCAGCAGTTTCGACAGGGGAGAGCAGTACTTC
d_gene: TRBD1; j_gene: TRBJ1-3; v_gene: TRBV11-2; abundance: -; CDR3aa: CASTTEGQYFSGNTIYF; CDR3nt: TGTGCCAGCACCACTGAGGGACAGTACTTCTCTGGAAACACCATATATTTT
d_gene: TRBD1; j_gene: TRBJ2-7; v_gene: TRBV27; abundance: -; CDR3aa: CASSLGQGVPYEQYF; CDR3nt: TGTGCCAGCAGTTTAGGACAGGGGGTTCCCTACGAGCAGTACTTC
d_gene: -; j_gene: TRBJ2-7; v_gene: TRBV5-6; abundance: -; CDR3aa: CASSSQGWEQYF; CDR3nt: TGTGCCAGCAGCTCACAGGGATGGGAGCAGTACTTC
d_gene: TRBD2; j_gene: TRBJ2-3; v_gene: TRBV28; abundance: once; CDR3aa: CASSVTRRGSTDTQYF; CDR3nt: TGTGCCAGCAGCGTTACTAGGCGGGGGAGTACAGATACGCAGTATTTT
d_gene: -; j_gene: TRBJ1-5; v_gene: TRBV6-1; abundance: -; CDR3aa: CASSEAPTPYQPQHF; CDR3nt: TGTGCCAGCAGTGAAGCGCCTACCCCTTATCAGCCCCAGCATTTT
d_gene: TRBD2; j_gene: TRBJ2-3; v_gene: TRBV7-8; abundance: -; CDR3aa: CASSLGLAEPDTQYF; CDR3nt: TGTGCCAGCAGCTTGGGACTAGCGGAGCCAGATACGCAGTATTTT
d_gene: -; j_gene: TRBJ1-4; v_gene: TRBV27; abundance: once; CDR3aa: CASSLSPPAPYEKLFF; CDR3nt: TGTGCCAGCAGTTTATCCCCTCCGGCGCCTTATGAAAAACTGTTTTTT
d_gene: -; j_gene: TRBJ2-1; v_gene: TRBV7-3; abundance: once; CDR3aa: CASSLLGMDEQFF; CDR3nt: TGTGCCAGCAGCCTACTGGGGATGGATGAGCAGTTCTTC
d_gene: -; j_gene: TRBJ2-3; v_gene: TRBV2; abundance: -; CDR3aa: CASSEGAGVTDTQYF; CDR3nt: TGTGCCAGCAGTGAGGGGGCGGGAGTCACAGATACGCAGTATTTT
d_gene: -; j_gene: TRBJ1-5; v_gene: TRBV7-9; abundance: -; CDR3aa: CASSSTAGGDQPQHF; CDR3nt: TGTGCCAGCAGCTCTACTGCGGGGGGGGATCAGCCCCAGCATTTT
d_gene: TRBD1; j_gene: TRBJ1-6; v_gene: TRBV9; abundance: -; CDR3aa: CASSVEGQGSVSLHF; CDR3nt: TGTGCCAGCAGCGTAGAGGGACAGGGGTCGGTGTCCCTCCACTTT
d_gene: TRBD2; j_gene: TRBJ2-7; v_gene: TRBV28; abundance: -; CDR3aa: CASSFTSENSYEQYF; CDR3nt: TGTGCCAGCAGTTTTACTAGCGAAAACTCCTACGAGCAGTACTTC
d_gene: -; j_gene: TRBJ1-1; v_gene: TRBV4-1; abundance: few; CDR3aa: CASSRGGEGLSTEAFF; CDR3nt: TGCGCCAGCAGCCGAGGCGGGGAGGGGCTCTCCACTGAAGCTTTCTTT
d_gene: TRBD1; j_gene: TRBJ1-2; v_gene: TRBV27; abundance: once; CDR3aa: CASSLVTGERGYTF; CDR3nt: TGTGCCAGCAGTCTAGTGACAGGGGAGCGTGGCTACACCTTC
d_gene: TRBD2; j_gene: TRBJ2-7; v_gene: TRBV28; abundance: -; CDR3aa: CASRLAGGPWEQYF; CDR3nt: TGTGCCAGCCGACTAGCGGGAGGGCCATGGGAGCAGTACTTC
d_gene: -; j_gene: TRBJ2-7; v_gene: TRBV4-3; abundance: -; CDR3aa: CASSQDRGLLYEQYF; CDR3nt: TGCGCCAGCAGCCAAGATCGGGGGCTCCTCTACGAGCAGTACTTC
d_gene: -; j_gene: TRBJ2-7; v_gene: TRBV4-1; abundance: -; CDR3aa: CASSHKQSSYEQYF; CDR3nt: TGCGCCAGCAGCCACAAGCAGAGCTCCTACGAGCAGTACTTC
d_gene: TRBD2; j_gene: TRBJ2-7; v_gene: TRBV30; abundance: -; CDR3aa: CAWGTTPWEQYF; CDR3nt: TGTGCCTGGGGGACTACCCCATGGGAGCAGTACTTC
d_gene: TRBD1; j_gene: TRBJ2-7; v_gene: TRBV4-3; abundance: -; CDR3aa: CASSHYRGSSYEQYF; CDR3nt: TGCGCCAGCAGCCACTACAGGGGCTCCTCCTACGAGCAGTACTTC
d_gene: TRBD1; j_gene: TRBJ1-5; v_gene: TRBV4-1; abundance: -; CDR3aa: CASSLENTGQGNQPQHF; CDR3nt: TGCGCCAGCAGCCTAGAAAATACAGGACAGGGTAATCAGCCCCAGCATTTT
d_gene: -; j_gene: TRBJ2-7; v_gene: TRBV2; abundance: -; CDR3aa: CASRDTSYEQYF; CDR3nt: TGTGCCAGCAGGGACACCTCCTACGAGCAGTACTTC
d_gene: -; j_gene: TRBJ1-1; v_gene: TRBV6-5; abundance: -; CDR3aa: CASSYSGDAEAFF; CDR3nt: TGTGCCAGCAGTTACTCGGGGGACGCCGAAGCTTTCTTT
d_gene: -; j_gene: TRBJ1-3; v_gene: TRBV6-5; abundance: -; CDR3aa: CASSYGPMTSGNTIYF; CDR3nt: TGTGCCAGCAGTTATGGGCCTATGACCTCTGGAAACACCATATATTTT
d_gene: TRBD2; j_gene: TRBJ2-1; v_gene: TRBV30; abundance: once; CDR3aa: CAWSPTLAGVYNEQFF; CDR3nt: TGTGCCTGGAGTCCTACCTTAGCGGGAGTCTACAATGAGCAGTTCTTC
d_gene: TRBD1; j_gene: TRBJ2-6; v_gene: TRBV6-5; abundance: -; CDR3aa: CASSWGQGTGANVLTF; CDR3nt: TGTGCCAGCAGTTGGGGACAGGGGACTGGGGCCAACGTCCTGACTTTC
d_gene: TRBD2; j_gene: TRBJ2-1; v_gene: TRBV11-2; abundance: -; CDR3aa: CASSLVREDDEQFF; CDR3nt: TGTGCCAGCAGCCTCGTCCGGGAGGACGATGAGCAGTTCTTC
d_gene: -; j_gene: TRBJ2-2; v_gene: TRBV27; abundance: -; CDR3aa: CASSLSTQGGTGELFF; CDR3nt: TGTGCCAGCAGTTTATCGACACAGGGGGGGACCGGGGAGCTGTTTTTT
d_gene: TRBD1; j_gene: TRBJ2-7; v_gene: TRBV6-1; abundance: -; CDR3aa: CASSMPGQGIYEQYF; CDR3nt: TGTGCCAGCAGTATGCCGGGACAGGGGATCTACGAGCAGTACTTC
d_gene: TRBD1; j_gene: TRBJ2-7; v_gene: TRBV9; abundance: -; CDR3aa: CASSEGGQGIYEQYF; CDR3nt: TGTGCCAGCAGCGAGGGGGGACAGGGCATCTACGAGCAGTACTTC
d_gene: TRBD1; j_gene: TRBJ2-5; v_gene: TRBV4-3; abundance: -; CDR3aa: CASSQDIRGRETQYF; CDR3nt: TGCGCCAGCAGCCAGGATATCAGGGGGCGAGAGACCCAGTACTTC
d_gene: -; j_gene: TRBJ2-7; v_gene: TRBV6-5; abundance: -; CDR3aa: CASSPEDTFYEQYF; CDR3nt: TGTGCCAGCAGTCCCGAGGACACTTTCTACGAGCAGTACTTC
d_gene: TRBD2; j_gene: TRBJ2-1; v_gene: TRBV6-1; abundance: -; CDR3aa: CASSEGGGELNEQFF; CDR3nt: TGTGCCAGCAGTGAAGGCGGGGGGGAACTAAATGAGCAGTTCTTC
d_gene: -; j_gene: TRBJ2-7; v_gene: TRBV6-1; abundance: -; CDR3aa: CASSEIVGGPEIYEQYF; CDR3nt: TGTGCCAGCAGTGAGATTGTCGGAGGACCCGAGATCTACGAGCAGTACTTC
d_gene: -; j_gene: TRBJ1-1; v_gene: TRBV7-9; abundance: -; CDR3aa: CASSLEGAGRNTEAFF; CDR3nt: TGTGCCAGCAGCTTAGAAGGGGCAGGGAGGAACACTGAAGCTTTCTTT
d_gene: -; j_gene: TRBJ1-6; v_gene: TRBV7-9; abundance: once; CDR3aa: CASSLASGWNSPLHF; CDR3nt: TGTGCCAGCAGCTTAGCCTCGGGGTGGAATTCACCCCTCCACTTT
d_gene: -; j_gene: TRBJ1-2; v_gene: TRBV7-9; abundance: -; CDR3aa: CASSLPLETANYGYTF; CDR3nt: TGTGCCAGCAGCCTACCCCTCGAGACAGCTAACTATGGCTACACCTTC
d_gene: -; j_gene: TRBJ2-7; v_gene: TRBV2; abundance: -; CDR3aa: CASSEAGVIYEQYF; CDR3nt: TGTGCCAGCAGTGAAGCAGGGGTTATCTACGAGCAGTACTTC
d_gene: TRBD2; j_gene: TRBJ2-2; v_gene: TRBV10-2; abundance: -; CDR3aa: CASSWREGTGELFF; CDR3nt: TGCGCCAGCAGCTGGCGGGAGGGGACCGGGGAGCTGTTTTTT
d_gene: TRBD1; j_gene: TRBJ2-1; v_gene: TRBV7-7; abundance: -; CDR3aa: CASSLGSGTGGNEQFF; CDR3nt: TGTGCTAGCAGCTTAGGTTCCGGGACAGGGGGGAATGAGCAGTTCTTC
d_gene: -; j_gene: TRBJ2-4; v_gene: TRBV6-6; abundance: once; CDR3aa: CASSYSSAAKNIQYF; CDR3nt: TGTGCCAGCAGTTACTCGTCTGCGGCCAAAAACATTCAGTACTTC